This TCR beta chain derives from a study of cytomegalovirus exposure and HLA in healthy donors. Notes on the study in general: Follow-up analysis later connected one missense variant in DCLRE1C with trimming of TCR beta V- and J-genes. Association of some 18,000 TCR beta sequences with HLA alleles was found at 0.05 false discovery rate in a later analysis. TCR beta chains numbering more than 150 were designated cytomegalovirus-associated. The authors assumed roughly uniform sequencing depth across donors for presence/absence analyses.

The primer mix had 60 Vbeta and 13 Jbeta primers. The repertoire was sequenced with immunoSEQ multiplex PCR; TCRdb's copy has only in-frame clones and lacks some. The sample lists some 160,000 clones, around 77% seen once, with roughly 2.3% in the top ten. Regarding this clone: The target antigen is unknown.

Trimming cost V 3 bases and J 5 bases, with 15 bases left between them. Germline V gene lookup returns CDR1 SGDLS and CDR2 YYNGEE. The CDR3 runs to 15 residues. The specimen sequenced was PBMCs. V and J are TRBV9 and TRBJ1-5; D is undetermined. The source of this sequence is a man in his fifties or sixties in good health and CMV-seronegative. CDR3 in amino acids: CASSEFATPDQPQHF. The CDR3 coding sequence is TGTGCCAGCAGCGAGTTTGCGACACCCGATCAGCCCCAGCATTTT.